This paragraph covers one T cell receptor (beta chain) sequence. The entry originates in a study of blood T cell repertoires in COVID-19. The overall study: The United States, Italy and Spain were the sources of the acute and convalescent COVID-19 samples. T cells, B-cell-depleted T cells, or PBMCs provided the cDNA or gDNA that served as material.

The CDR3 covers 14 residues. Germline V lookup: CDR1 SGHDT, CDR2 YYEEEE. Trimming removed 3 bases from V and 4 bases from J; junction bases left unmatched: 6. The table came from immunoSEQ multiplex PCR; TCRdb's copy has only in-frame clones and leaves some out. The profile shows about 220,000 clones, about 85% of them singletons. Sequencing was done on a sample of peripheral blood. The chain links TRBV5-6 to TRBJ2-5; 7 nucleotides match TRBD2. The TCR originated in a middle-aged man who had recovered from COVID-19. As DNA, the CDR3 is TGTGCCAGCAGCTATATAGCGGGTGGAGAGACCCAGTACTTC. As protein: CASSYIAGGETQYF.